This is a list of T cell receptor beta chains from one sample in a study of blood T cells in healthy people across ages. One entry per CDR3 protein, called by TCRdb with MiXCR from the 5' RACE reads. Of 1 million or so distinct CDR3 sequences in the sample, around 45% were seen once. Sequencing was done on a sample of blood. These receptors all come from a woman aged 60-75 years in good health. Each CDR3 is given with its conserved first and last residue. Fields, in order: D gene, clone size, J gene, V gene, CDR3 protein, CDR3 DNA. A D gene is named only where the DNA matches it firmly. Size values are once, few and many counts, or a class for expanded clones, and some rows have none.

d_gene: TRBD1; abundance: -; j_gene: TRBJ2-5; v_gene: TRBV20-1; CDR3aa: CSARPGQGGETQYF; CDR3nt: TGCAGTGCTCGGCCGGGACAGGGTGGGGAGACCCAGTACTTC
d_gene: -; abundance: -; j_gene: TRBJ2-3; v_gene: TRBV27; CDR3aa: CASSPSPAEPDTQYF; CDR3nt: TGTGCCAGCAGTCCCTCCCCAGCGGAACCAGATACGCAGTATTTT
d_gene: -; abundance: -; j_gene: TRBJ2-7; v_gene: TRBV3-1; CDR3aa: CASSHGDSNYEQYF; CDR3nt: TGTGCCAGCAGCCACGGCGACAGTAACTACGAGCAGTACTTC
d_gene: -; abundance: few; j_gene: TRBJ2-3; v_gene: TRBV18; CDR3aa: CASSRRETASTDTQYF; CDR3nt: TGTGCCAGCTCACGAAGGGAGACGGCTAGCACAGATACGCAGTATTTT
d_gene: -; abundance: -; j_gene: TRBJ2-1; v_gene: TRBV9; CDR3aa: CASSRRADSYNEQFF; CDR3nt: TGTGCCAGCAGCCGGCGGGCGGACTCCTACAATGAGCAGTTCTTC
d_gene: TRBD2; abundance: few; j_gene: TRBJ2-1; v_gene: TRBV5-1; CDR3aa: CASSLSSSGVVNEQFF; CDR3nt: TGCGCCAGCAGCTTGAGTAGTAGCGGGGTGGTCAATGAGCAGTTCTTC
d_gene: TRBD2; abundance: -; j_gene: TRBJ2-7; v_gene: TRBV14; CDR3aa: CASSRGTTFEQYF; CDR3nt: TGTGCCAGCAGCCGCGGGACTACTTTCGAGCAGTACTTC
d_gene: -; abundance: few; j_gene: TRBJ1-2; v_gene: TRBV29-1; CDR3aa: CSVDLRDGYTF; CDR3nt: TGCAGCGTTGACCTCAGGGATGGCTACACCTTC
d_gene: -; abundance: -; j_gene: TRBJ2-1; v_gene: TRBV12-5; CDR3aa: CVSPSEFF; CDR3nt: TGTGTTAGTCCATCGGAGTTCTTC
d_gene: TRBD2; abundance: few; j_gene: TRBJ2-1; v_gene: TRBV27; CDR3aa: CASSLPGTSRYEQFF; CDR3nt: TGTGCCAGCAGTTTGCCCGGGACTAGTAGGTATGAGCAGTTCTTC
d_gene: -; abundance: -; j_gene: TRBJ1-1; v_gene: TRBV29-1; CDR3aa: CSAGDPNTEAFF; CDR3nt: TGCAGCGCGGGGGACCCGAACACTGAAGCTTTCTTT
d_gene: TRBD1; abundance: -; j_gene: TRBJ2-5; v_gene: TRBV28; CDR3aa: CASTLQGSETQYF; CDR3nt: TGTGCCAGCACCCTACAGGGGTCCGAGACCCAGTACTTC
d_gene: -; abundance: -; j_gene: TRBJ1-6; v_gene: TRBV28; CDR3aa: CASSSGTSYNSPLHF; CDR3nt: TGTGCCAGCAGTTCCGGGACATCCTATAATTCACCCCTCCACTTT
d_gene: TRBD2; abundance: -; j_gene: TRBJ2-7; v_gene: TRBV24-1; CDR3aa: CATSDHTSGFYNEQYF; CDR3nt: TGTGCCACCAGTGATCATACTAGCGGTTTCTACAATGAGCAGTACTTC
d_gene: TRBD2; abundance: -; j_gene: TRBJ2-3; v_gene: TRBV12-3/TRBV12-4; CDR3aa: CASSNQREATDTQYF; CDR3nt: TGTGCCAGTAGTAATCAACGGGAGGCCACAGATACGCAGTATTTT
d_gene: -; abundance: -; j_gene: TRBJ2-3; v_gene: TRBV14; CDR3aa: CASSQVSHTQYF; CDR3nt: TGTGCCAGCAGCCAAGTTTCTCACACGCAGTATTTT
d_gene: -; abundance: few; j_gene: TRBJ1-5; v_gene: TRBV5-1; CDR3aa: CATGAQGYSNQPQHF; CDR3nt: TGCGCCACCGGGGCGCAGGGCTATAGCAATCAGCCCCAGCATTTT
d_gene: TRBD1; abundance: -; j_gene: TRBJ2-1; v_gene: TRBV5-6; CDR3aa: CASSLEGQAMDEQFF; CDR3nt: TGTGCCAGCAGCTTGGAGGGACAGGCTATGGATGAGCAGTTCTTC
d_gene: -; abundance: -; j_gene: TRBJ1-6; v_gene: TRBV4-2; CDR3aa: CASSQDGGRIHNSPLHF; CDR3nt: TGTGCCAGCAGCCAAGATGGCGGTCGGATCCATAATTCACCCCTCCACTTT
d_gene: -; abundance: -; j_gene: TRBJ2-4; v_gene: TRBV10-3; CDR3aa: CAISERGPTEQYF; CDR3nt: TGTGCCATCAGTGAACGCGGACCAACGGAGCAGTACTTC
d_gene: TRBD2; abundance: -; j_gene: TRBJ2-1; v_gene: TRBV5-1; CDR3aa: CASSFGGRFLDNEQFF; CDR3nt: TGCGCCAGCAGCTTTGGCGGGAGGTTTCTGGACAATGAGCAGTTCTTC
d_gene: TRBD2; abundance: -; j_gene: TRBJ2-1; v_gene: TRBV6-6; CDR3aa: CASSYSALAGEQFF; CDR3nt: TGTGCCAGCAGTTACTCTGCCCTAGCGGGAGAGCAGTTCTTC
d_gene: -; abundance: -; j_gene: TRBJ1-2; v_gene: TRBV6-1; CDR3aa: CASTQRAESGGYTF; CDR3nt: TGTGCCAGCACCCAACGGGCAGAGTCGGGCGGCTACACCTTC
d_gene: -; abundance: many; j_gene: TRBJ2-3; v_gene: TRBV29-1; CDR3aa: CSVEEGTDTQYF; CDR3nt: TGCAGCGTTGAAGAGGGCACAGATACGCAGTATTTT
d_gene: TRBD2; abundance: -; j_gene: TRBJ2-1; v_gene: TRBV14; CDR3aa: CASAQSSGSRNEQFF; CDR3nt: TGTGCCAGCGCCCAAAGTAGCGGGAGTCGGAATGAGCAGTTCTTC
d_gene: -; abundance: -; j_gene: TRBJ2-1; v_gene: TRBV2; CDR3aa: CASSGSLAEQFF; CDR3nt: TGTGCCAGCAGTGGGTCGCTCGCTGAGCAGTTCTTC
d_gene: -; abundance: once; j_gene: TRBJ2-3; v_gene: TRBV28; CDR3aa: CASSWETGLGSADTQYF; CDR3nt: TGTGCCAGCAGTTGGGAAACAGGACTCGGTAGCGCAGATACGCAGTATTTT
d_gene: -; abundance: -; j_gene: TRBJ2-1; v_gene: TRBV3-1; CDR3aa: CASSQSTPSSYNEQFF; CDR3nt: TGTGCCAGCAGCCAGTCTACCCCCAGCTCCTACAATGAGCAGTTCTTC
d_gene: TRBD2; abundance: few; j_gene: TRBJ2-7; v_gene: TRBV18; CDR3aa: CASSPRSSGSHEQYF; CDR3nt: TGTGCCAGCTCACCCCGGTCTAGCGGGAGCCACGAGCAGTACTTC
d_gene: -; abundance: few; j_gene: TRBJ2-7; v_gene: TRBV7-3; CDR3aa: CASSLPRTPVYEQYF; CDR3nt: TGTGCCAGCAGCTTACCGCGTACCCCCGTCTACGAGCAGTACTTC
d_gene: -; abundance: -; j_gene: TRBJ2-3; v_gene: TRBV9; CDR3aa: CASSVEGNRATDTQYF; CDR3nt: TGTGCCAGCAGCGTAGAGGGGAACAGGGCCACAGATACGCAGTATTTT
d_gene: TRBD2; abundance: many; j_gene: TRBJ2-1; v_gene: TRBV27; CDR3aa: CASSATSEDEQFF; CDR3nt: TGTGCCAGCAGTGCCACTAGCGAGGATGAGCAGTTCTTC
d_gene: -; abundance: -; j_gene: TRBJ2-7; v_gene: TRBV11-1; CDR3aa: CARSLTTGIAYEQYF; CDR3nt: TGTGCCCGCAGCTTAACAACAGGGATTGCATACGAGCAGTACTTC
d_gene: -; abundance: few; j_gene: TRBJ1-1; v_gene: TRBV7-3; CDR3aa: CASSLMGGNRTEAFF; CDR3nt: TGTGCCAGCAGCTTAATGGGGGGAAATCGGACTGAAGCTTTCTTT
d_gene: -; abundance: -; j_gene: TRBJ1-4; v_gene: TRBV7-9; CDR3aa: CASSFDGGSSEKLFF; CDR3nt: TGTGCCAGCAGCTTTGATGGGGGGTCGAGTGAAAAACTGTTTTTT
d_gene: -; abundance: -; j_gene: TRBJ2-7; v_gene: TRBV6-2/TRBV6-3; CDR3aa: CATDTRTEFYYEQYF; CDR3nt: TGTGCCACCGACACTCGGACGGAATTTTACTACGAGCAGTACTTC
d_gene: -; abundance: -; j_gene: TRBJ2-5; v_gene: TRBV6-5; CDR3aa: CASSTWDSQETQYF; CDR3nt: TGTGCCAGCAGTACCTGGGACTCTCAAGAGACCCAGTACTTC
d_gene: -; abundance: -; j_gene: TRBJ2-7; v_gene: TRBV9; CDR3aa: CASSVGSASSSYNEQYF; CDR3nt: TGTGCCAGCAGCGTAGGATCCGCTAGTTCCTCCTACAATGAGCAGTACTTC
d_gene: -; abundance: -; j_gene: TRBJ1-2; v_gene: TRBV7-2; CDR3aa: CASSLDPINYGYTF; CDR3nt: TGTGCCAGCAGCTTAGACCCTATTAACTATGGCTACACCTTC
d_gene: -; abundance: -; j_gene: TRBJ2-7; v_gene: TRBV20-1; CDR3aa: CSASWLSNEQYF; CDR3nt: TGCAGTGCTAGTTGGCTATCAAACGAGCAGTACTTC
d_gene: TRBD2; abundance: -; j_gene: TRBJ2-1; v_gene: TRBV27; CDR3aa: CASKELAGVYNEQFF; CDR3nt: TGTGCCAGCAAGGAACTAGCGGGAGTTTACAATGAGCAGTTCTTC
d_gene: TRBD1; abundance: few; j_gene: TRBJ1-2; v_gene: TRBV5-1; CDR3aa: CASSTLQGGGFGYTF; CDR3nt: TGCGCCAGCAGCACCTTACAGGGAGGGGGCTTTGGCTACACCTTC
d_gene: -; abundance: -; j_gene: TRBJ1-2; v_gene: TRBV29-1; CDR3aa: CSVRVGITSGYTF; CDR3nt: TGCAGCGTACGCGTTGGGATAACCTCAGGCTACACCTTC
d_gene: -; abundance: -; j_gene: TRBJ2-7; v_gene: TRBV27; CDR3aa: CASSLLRRGEQYF; CDR3nt: TGTGCCAGCAGTTTATTACGGCGCGGGGAGCAGTACTTC
d_gene: -; abundance: -; j_gene: TRBJ2-1; v_gene: TRBV11-1; CDR3aa: CASSLRRDTAYNEQFF; CDR3nt: TGTGCCAGCAGCTTAAGGCGGGACACTGCCTACAATGAGCAGTTCTTC
d_gene: -; abundance: -; j_gene: TRBJ2-7; v_gene: TRBV7-9; CDR3aa: CASSLGFRGLTYEQYF; CDR3nt: TGTGCCAGCAGCTTAGGATTCCGGGGTCTAACCTACGAGCAGTACTTC
d_gene: -; abundance: -; j_gene: TRBJ2-1; v_gene: TRBV4-1; CDR3aa: CASSQEVPQGSYNEQFF; CDR3nt: TGCGCCAGCAGCCAAGAGGTCCCGCAGGGCTCCTACAATGAGCAGTTCTTC
d_gene: -; abundance: few; j_gene: TRBJ2-5; v_gene: TRBV13; CDR3aa: CASSPLGTEETQYF; CDR3nt: TGTGCCAGCAGCCCCCTCGGGACCGAAGAGACCCAGTACTTC
d_gene: -; abundance: -; j_gene: TRBJ1-2; v_gene: TRBV27; CDR3aa: CASSFGDGRYGYTF; CDR3nt: TGTGCCAGCAGTTTCGGAGACGGCCGTTATGGCTACACCTTC
d_gene: -; abundance: -; j_gene: TRBJ2-4; v_gene: TRBV6-2/TRBV6-3; CDR3aa: CASSPLQDKNIQYF; CDR3nt: TGTGCCAGCAGTCCCTTACAGGATAAAAACATTCAGTACTTC
d_gene: -; abundance: -; j_gene: TRBJ1-4; v_gene: TRBV4-2; CDR3aa: CASSQAAGVGEKLFF; CDR3nt: TGTGCCAGCAGCCAAGCGGCCGGGGTAGGTGAAAAACTGTTTTTT
d_gene: -; abundance: few; j_gene: TRBJ2-7; v_gene: TRBV2; CDR3aa: CASNRKMSSYEQYF; CDR3nt: TGTGCCAGCAATAGAAAAATGAGCTCCTACGAGCAGTACTTC
d_gene: -; abundance: -; j_gene: TRBJ1-5; v_gene: TRBV19; CDR3aa: CASSVTGVNQPQHF; CDR3nt: TGTGCCAGTAGTGTTACAGGAGTCAATCAGCCCCAGCATTTT
d_gene: -; abundance: -; j_gene: TRBJ1-5; v_gene: TRBV6-1; CDR3aa: CASSVTSGTPYQPQHF; CDR3nt: TGTGCCAGCAGCGTTACGTCCGGGACTCCCTATCAGCCCCAGCATTTT